A selection of T cell receptor beta chains follows, all from one sample in a study of T cell responses to AZD1222 COVID-19 vaccine. Clones were sequenced by immunoSEQ multiplex PCR, and TCRdb holds only the in-frame ones, with some missing. Of 150,000 or so clones listed, around 88% are singletons. The source was peripheral blood, collected on day 0 of AZD1222 vaccination. The receptors originated from an adult in good health. The conserved cysteine and the conserved F or W are not part of the CDR3 here.

V: TRBV5-1
CDR3: ASSLERASGSYTYEQY

V: TRBV2
CDR3: ASTRGRGSYEQY

V: TRBV4-3
CDR3: ASSQAIAPTDTQY

V: TRBV9
CDR3: ASTQIAGGEQF

V: TRBV7-8
CDR3: ASSFQSSLDTGELF

V: TRBV7-2
CDR3: ASRLAGSETQY

V: TRBV18
CDR3: ASSPTREPIGYT

V: TRBV2
CDR3: ASSFGRPQH

V: TRBV11-3
CDR3: ASSLLVQRVTDTQY

V: TRBV18
CDR3: ASSRRTVATNEKLF

V: TRBV28
CDR3: ASSLPPSAGWSNQPQH

V: TRBV5-1
CDR3: ASGMAGGPYEQY

V: TRBV28
CDR3: ASKKDLGQETQY

V: TRBV28
CDR3: ASSSWTGGEEKLF

V: TRBV12-3/TRBV12-4
CDR3: ASSFGRGGGYT

V: TRBV5-1
CDR3: ASSLELAGVSYEQY

V: TRBV7-9
CDR3: ASSPRRGSYNEQF

V: TRBV15
CDR3: ATSSSGPNSGYT

V: TRBV6-4
CDR3: ASSEGASTDTQY

V: TRBV4-3
CDR3: ASSLQSGRGGYT

V: TRBV2
CDR3: ASSLRDPQY

V: TRBV6-6
CDR3: ASSPEETQY

V: TRBV6-5
CDR3: ASISGQWGAF

V: TRBV18
CDR3: ASSPVSGVGNQPQH

V: TRBV18
CDR3: ASSPMGGTQY

V: TRBV12-3/TRBV12-4
CDR3: ASSSFSQQY

V: TRBV3-1/TRBV3-2
CDR3: ASSLEGRWAT

V: TRBV5-6
CDR3: ASSGGTRAYEQY

V: TRBV6-5
CDR3: ASSLGGVGNTIY

V: TRBV29-1
CDR3: SAEGPRDYGYT

V: TRBV7-9
CDR3: ASSLGAGNTIY

V: TRBV7-2
CDR3: ASSQRNSGIDENTQY

V: TRBV3-1/TRBV3-2
CDR3: ASSQQGAYEQY

V: TRBV7-8
CDR3: ASSSTSVRTDTQY

V: TRBV27
CDR3: ASKGFVSNQPQH

V: TRBV7-2
CDR3: ASSKGSRLDTQY